The present entry profiles one T cell receptor (beta chain) with its context. Its binding antigen is unknown. Base qualities are not at hand, and no much larger clone is one base apart. This entry comes from a study of T cell responses to AZD1222 COVID-19 vaccine (dated by TCRdb to about 2021). Describing the broader study: A total of over 230 trial participants underwent TCR sequencing, of whom around 200 received two doses of AZD1222 and about 26 received two doses of the MenACWY control vaccine. Trial participants were enrolled by age into 18-55, 56-69 and 70-plus year subgroups, with 148, 28 and 57 TCR-sequenced participants respectively. Findings and caveats that apply to the study as a whole: Participants were mostly white British and included more females than males, and it was suggested by the authors that clonal diversity may have been underestimated. Nearly half of unique spike-specific TCRs reportedly recognized epitopes outside regions mutated in the B.1.351 and B.1.1.7 variants. A significant rise in spike-specific TCR breadth and depth was observed after two AZD1222 doses relative to day 0 and relative to MenACWY recipients. The whole spike protein was spanned by vaccine-associated CD4 TCRs, and dominant responses were seen in regions 160-218 and 743-854. The 56-69-year group was small, and its depth increase did not reach significance, likely because of low power. No day 14 peak-response samples were available, so repertoires were characterized only after the peak T cell response. Conclusions about previously exposed vaccinees are limited, since just six AZD1222 recipients were seropositive for SARS-CoV-2 at baseline.

The CDR3 regions of human TCRbeta chains were analyzed by immunosequencing. As for how the authors treated the data: Repertoire TCRs were matched against a reference library of SARS-CoV-2-specific TCRs generated with the MIRA antigen-specificity platform. Breadth was defined as the fraction of unique TCRs that were SARS-CoV-2-associated, and depth was defined as the fraction of total T cells that were SARS-CoV-2-associated. Using the MIRA data, every spike-specific TCR was mapped to the spike region that the TCR reacted to and assigned to either a CD4 or a CD8 class. Log10-transformed breadth and depth values were compared by one-way ANOVA with Sidak's multiple comparisons tests. TCRdb holds this immuneACCESS table with in-frame rearrangements only. Some clones are missing; in checked studies, unresolved V genes explain under half, and the rest has no known cause. The DNA gave D and trimming, while V, J and clone size come from that table. The sample contains 160,000 or so clones, under 95% of them found a single time. Around 1% of the sample rests with the top ten.

V and J lose 6 bases and 4 bases, and a span of 4 bases separates them. The CDR3 covers 12 residues, taking in both the cysteine and the phenylalanine. Only CDR3 DNA is held: 36 bases, read in frame from base 1. CDR1 and CDR2, per the germline V gene (reference sequence), are MNHNY and SVGAGI. The time point label, read with the paper, signifies: about 28 days (+/-7) after the second vaccine dose. AZD1222 recipients with second doses at about 4 weeks or about 12 weeks were pooled, because spike-specific TCR depth and breadth did not differ between schedules. Vaccinee samples came from UK trials COV001 and COV002, including a single-blind randomized controlled phase 2/3 trial of AZD1222 (ChAdOx1 nCoV-19) in healthy adults. Trial participant PBMC samples were collected at day 0 and day 28 after the second dose for TCRbeta chain sequencing.

This TCR was recovered from an adult who received the AZD1222 COVID-19 vaccine. The chain employs TRBV6-6 and TRBJ1-6; the D gene cannot be resolved reliably. The specimen comprised peripheral blood, sampled 28 days after the second AZD1222 dose. The bases read TGTGCCAGCAGACAGTATAATTCACCCCTCCACTTT. This yields the protein CASRQYNSPLHF.